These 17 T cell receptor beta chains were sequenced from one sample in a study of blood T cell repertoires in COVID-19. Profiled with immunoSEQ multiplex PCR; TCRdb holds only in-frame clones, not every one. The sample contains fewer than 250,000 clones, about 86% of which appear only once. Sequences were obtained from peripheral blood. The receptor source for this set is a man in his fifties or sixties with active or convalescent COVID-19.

CDR3 sequence (DNA): TGTGCCTGGAGCCCCTCCTTGGGCGGGGGGTTGCACGCCCAGTACTTC. Its protein product is CAWSPSLGGGLHAQYF. This chain uses TRBV30 with TRBJ2-5, with 8 positions matching TRBD2. Germline V CDR1 and CDR2: GTSNPN, SVGIG (reference sequence). The CDR3 is 16 amino acids. V lost 3 bases and J lost 9; bases outside the gene matches: 18.

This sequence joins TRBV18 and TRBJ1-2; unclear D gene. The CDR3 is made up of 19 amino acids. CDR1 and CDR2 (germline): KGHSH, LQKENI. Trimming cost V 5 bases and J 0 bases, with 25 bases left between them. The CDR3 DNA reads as TGTGCCAGCTCATCGGCCAGGCGGGCAGGTCAAACAGCTAACTATGGCTACACCTTC. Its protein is CASSSARRAGQTANYGYTF.

CDR3 coding DNA: TGTGCCATCAGTGAAGATGGGGTAGCGGGAGTTAGTGAGCAGTTCTTC. Translated, it gives CAISEDGVAGVSEQFF. The gene calls are TRBV10-3 and TRBJ2-1; 9 positions match TRBD2. V trimming: 3 bases; J trimming: 9 bases; junction bases outside the gene matches: 12. Germline CDR1 ENHRY, CDR2 SYGVKD. The CDR3 is 16 residues long.

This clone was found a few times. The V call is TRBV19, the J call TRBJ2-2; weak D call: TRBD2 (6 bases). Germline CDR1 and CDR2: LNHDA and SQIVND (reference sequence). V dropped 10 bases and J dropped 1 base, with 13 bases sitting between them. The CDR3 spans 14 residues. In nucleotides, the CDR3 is TGTGCCACCGAGGTCGGGGGGAACACCGGGGAGCTGTTTTTT. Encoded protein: CATEVGGNTGELFF.

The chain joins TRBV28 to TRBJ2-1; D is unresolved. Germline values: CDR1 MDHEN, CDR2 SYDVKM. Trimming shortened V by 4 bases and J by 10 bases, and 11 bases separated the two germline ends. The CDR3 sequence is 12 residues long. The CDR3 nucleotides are TGTGCCAGCAGTTCGGCGAGGATAGAGCAGTTCTTC. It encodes CASSSARIEQFF.

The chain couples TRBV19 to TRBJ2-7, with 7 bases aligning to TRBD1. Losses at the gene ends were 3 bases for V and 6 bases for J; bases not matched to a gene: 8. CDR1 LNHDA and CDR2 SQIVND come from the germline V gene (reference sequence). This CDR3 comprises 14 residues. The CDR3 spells CASSIEGTATEQYF. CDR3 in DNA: TGTGCCAGTAGTATCGAGGGGACAGCGACCGAGCAGTACTTC.

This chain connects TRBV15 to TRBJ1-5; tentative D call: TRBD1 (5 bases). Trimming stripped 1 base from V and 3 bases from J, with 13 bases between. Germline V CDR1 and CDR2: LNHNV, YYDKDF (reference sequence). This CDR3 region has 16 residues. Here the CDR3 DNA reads TGTGCCACCAGCAGAGGTTGGGGAGGGGACAATCAGCCCCAGCATTTT. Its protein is CATSRGWGGDNQPQHF.

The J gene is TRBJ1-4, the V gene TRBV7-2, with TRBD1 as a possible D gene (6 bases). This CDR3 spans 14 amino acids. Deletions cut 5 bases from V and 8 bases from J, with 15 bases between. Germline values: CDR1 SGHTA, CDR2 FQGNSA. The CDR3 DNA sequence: TGTGCCAGCAGCGTACCAGGGGAGCGGGAAAAACTGTTTTTT. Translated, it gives CASSVPGEREKLFF.

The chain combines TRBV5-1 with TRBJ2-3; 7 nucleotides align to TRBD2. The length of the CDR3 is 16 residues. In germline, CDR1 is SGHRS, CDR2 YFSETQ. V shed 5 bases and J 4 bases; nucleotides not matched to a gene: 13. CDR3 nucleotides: TGCGCCAGCAGTTTCGAGGGGAGGGCCATGGCAGATACGCAGTATTTT. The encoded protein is CASSFEGRAMADTQYF.

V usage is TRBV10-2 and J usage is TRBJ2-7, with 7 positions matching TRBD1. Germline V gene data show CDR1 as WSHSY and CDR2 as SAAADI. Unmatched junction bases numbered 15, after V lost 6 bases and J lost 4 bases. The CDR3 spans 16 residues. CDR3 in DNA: TGCGCCAGCAGATCCATCCGGGACAGCCTGATTTACGAGCAGTACTTC. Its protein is CASRSIRDSLIYEQYF.

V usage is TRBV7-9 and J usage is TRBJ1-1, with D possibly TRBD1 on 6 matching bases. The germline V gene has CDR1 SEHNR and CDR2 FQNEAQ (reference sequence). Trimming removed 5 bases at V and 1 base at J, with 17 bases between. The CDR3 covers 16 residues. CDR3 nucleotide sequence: TGTGCCAGCAGCCTAGGGGGAGCGGGGGCGAACACTGAAGCTTTCTTT. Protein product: CASSLGGAGANTEAFF.

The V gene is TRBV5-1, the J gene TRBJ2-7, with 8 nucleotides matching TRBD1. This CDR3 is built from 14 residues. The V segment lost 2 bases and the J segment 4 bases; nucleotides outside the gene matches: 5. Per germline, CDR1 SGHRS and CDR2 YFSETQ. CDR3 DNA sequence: TGCGCCAGCAGCTTCGCAGGGGGCGGGTACGAGCAGTACTTC. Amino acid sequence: CASSFAGGGYEQYF.

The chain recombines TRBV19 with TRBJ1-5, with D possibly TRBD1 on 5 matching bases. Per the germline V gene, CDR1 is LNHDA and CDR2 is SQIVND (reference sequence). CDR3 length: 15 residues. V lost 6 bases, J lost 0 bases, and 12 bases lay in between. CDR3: CASRGQGYSNQPQHF. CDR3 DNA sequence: TGTGCCAGTAGAGGCCAGGGCTATAGCAATCAGCCCCAGCATTTT.

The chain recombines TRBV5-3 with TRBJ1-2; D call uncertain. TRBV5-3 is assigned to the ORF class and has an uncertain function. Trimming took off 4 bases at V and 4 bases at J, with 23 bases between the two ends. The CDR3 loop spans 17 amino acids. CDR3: CARSHFRNLSPPYGYTF. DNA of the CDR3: TGTGCCAGAAGCCACTTCAGGAACCTTTCCCCCCCCTATGGCTACACCTTC.

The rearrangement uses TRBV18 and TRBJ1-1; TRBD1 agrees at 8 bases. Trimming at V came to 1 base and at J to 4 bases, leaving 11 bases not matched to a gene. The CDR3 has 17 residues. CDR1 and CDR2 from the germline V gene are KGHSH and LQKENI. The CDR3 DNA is TGTGCCAGCTCACCACGGGAGATGTACAGGGGGTCCACTGAAGCTTTCTTT. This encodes CASSPREMYRGSTEAFF.

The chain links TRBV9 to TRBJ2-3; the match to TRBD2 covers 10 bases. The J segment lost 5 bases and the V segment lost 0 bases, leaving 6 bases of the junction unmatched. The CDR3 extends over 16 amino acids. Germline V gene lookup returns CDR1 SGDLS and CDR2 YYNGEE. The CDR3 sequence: CASSVVTSGVGDTQYF. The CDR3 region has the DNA TGTGCCAGCAGCGTAGTAACTAGCGGGGTTGGAGATACGCAGTATTTT.

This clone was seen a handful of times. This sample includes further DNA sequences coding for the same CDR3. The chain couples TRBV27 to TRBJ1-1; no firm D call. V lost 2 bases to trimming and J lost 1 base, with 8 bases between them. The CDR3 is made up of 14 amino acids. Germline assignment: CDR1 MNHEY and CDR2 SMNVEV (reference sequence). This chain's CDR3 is CASSLRGKNTEAFF. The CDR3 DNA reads TGTGCCAGCAGTTTAAGAGGGAAGAACACTGAAGCTTTCTTT.